This T cell receptor beta chain was recorded in a study of blood T cell repertoires in COVID-19. Some clones are missing from TCRdb's copy, which holds only in-frame ones; the method was immunoSEQ multiplex PCR. The sample gives nearly 35,000 clones, approximately 86% of which show up once; 62% is in the top ten. The J segment lost 4 bases and the V segment lost 4 bases, leaving 9 bases of the junction unmatched. The CDR3 extends over 15 amino acids. Germline V gives CDR1 SQVTM, CDR2 ANQGSEA. The V gene is TRBV29-1, the J gene TRBJ1-1; 10 bases match TRBD1. This TCR came from a man in his sixties or seventies with acute or convalescent COVID-19. Sample: peripheral blood. The CDR3 bases are TGCAGCGTTGGCGATCCGGGACAGGGGACCACTGAAGCTTTCTTT. Protein sequence: CSVGDPGQGTTEAFF.